This TCR beta chain was captured by sequencing in a study of beta chain features in type 1 diabetes. Trimming removed 7 bases from V and 3 bases from J; junction bases left unmatched: 4. This CDR3 is built from 12 residues. The germline CDR1 and CDR2 sequences are SQVTM and ANQGSEA. For this clone: Its antigen is still unknown.

Heparinised blood was drawn once per donor, averaging roughly 110 mL. Findings and caveats of the study: Overrepresentation of cells with high TCR expression could result from cDNA sequencing. Type 1 diabetes patients had TCRB CDR3s that were shorter (moderately but significantly so) in all four CD4+ subsets. Equally in patients and controls, PCR might preferentially amplify shorter templates. VDJ junctions from type 1 diabetes patients carried fewer insertions and larger deletions.

Investigators reverse transcribed all isolated RNA, so they sequenced expressed TCRB transcripts. Only in-frame clones appear in the TCRdb table, and some are missing; sequencing was by immunoSEQ multiplex PCR. The profile shows 150,000 or so clones, approximately 62% of them singletons. The rearrangement links TRBV29-1 to TRBJ2-3; TRBD1 agrees at 7 bases. This receptor was obtained from a young man with type 1 diabetes. The sample consisted of naive CD4+ T cells from blood. The CDR3 spells CSAVQGTDTQYF. CDR3 DNA sequence: TGCAGCGCTGTACAGGGGACAGATACGCAGTATTTT.